Shown below are 14 T cell receptor beta chains from a single sample sequenced in a study of patients and donors after allogeneic stem cell transplantation. Each CDR3 protein is one row after TCRdb ran MiXCR on the RT-PCR reads. The sample has 150,000 to 200,000 distinct CDR3 sequences, roughly 30% seen once. Specimen: blood, either unsorted or a sorted T cell fraction (not recorded which). These receptors were collected from a human donor who was either an allogeneic HSCT recipient or a stem cell or donor lymphocyte infusion donor (not recorded which). It is not recorded whose cells these are; they may come from a transplant donor.

This clonotype was counted at least ten times. J is TRBJ1-5 and V is TRBV7-8; D not certain. V shed 5 bases and J shed 2 bases, with 16 bases lying between them. Germline CDR1 reads SGHVS; CDR2 reads FQNEAQ. The CDR3 sequence is 16 residues long. DNA for the CDR3: TGTGCCAGCAGCAGGGCCCTAGAGAGAGGCAATCAGCCCCAGCATTTT. It is translated as CASSRALERGNQPQHF.

The chain has TRBV15 and TRBJ1-5; 8 positions match TRBD1. V was clipped by 5 bases and J by 3 bases; unmatched bases: 6. CDR3 size: 15 residues. Germline V gene sequence: CDR1 LNHNV, CDR2 YYDKDF (reference sequence). CDR3 in amino acids: CATSRQGRSNQPQHF. DNA of the CDR3: TGTGCCACCAGCCGACAGGGGCGATCCAATCAGCCCCAGCATTTT.

On this clonotype itself: One junction end does not reproduce the germline sequence, and a read error may be involved. The J gene is TRBJ1-1, the V gene TRBV6-5, with 7 bases lining up with TRBD1. The CDR3 runs to 15 residues. Germline V lookup: CDR1 MNHEY, CDR2 SVGAGI. The CDR3 DNA reads TGTCCCAGCAGCCGACGACAGGGAGGAAGGACTGAAGCTTTCTTT. It yields the protein CPSSRRQGGRTEAFF.

This clonotype occurred a few times. The chain is built from TRBV21-1 and TRBJ2-1; the D call of TRBD1 is as the table states it, not checked on the DNA. TRBV21-1 is noted as a pseudogene. The CDR3 has 16 amino acids. The CDR3 protein is CASSSKGPGADNEQFF. CDR3 in DNA: TGTGCCAGCAGCAGTAAGGGGCCAGGAGCTGACAATGAGCAGTTCTTC.

This clonotype came up many times. The V and J genes are TRBV10-3 and TRBJ1-1; 7 nucleotides agree with TRBD1. V was pared by 7 bases and J by 6 bases, with 8 bases of the junction left unmatched. The CDR3 has 13 amino acids. Looked up from germline, CDR1 is ENHRY and CDR2 is SYGVKD. In nucleotides, the CDR3 is TGTGCCATCAATTCGCAGGGGGAGGCTGAAGCTTTCTTT. Residues: CAINSQGEAEAFF.

This clonotype appeared a few times. The V gene is TRBV6-6, the J gene TRBJ1-1; weak D call: TRBD1 (5 bases). Germline CDR1 and CDR2: MNHNY and SVGAGI (reference sequence). V gave up 1 base and J gave up 0 bases, with 9 bases separating them. This CDR3 is built from 15 residues. As DNA, the CDR3 is TGTGCCAGCAGTTACTATAGGGACCTGAACACTGAAGCTTTCTTT. Translating gives CASSYYRDLNTEAFF.

The chain is built from TRBV4-2 and TRBJ2-5, with 7 bases fitting TRBD2. CDR3 length: 16 amino acids. V lost 3 bases to trimming and J lost 2 bases; unmatched junction nucleotides: 9. Germline lookup yields CDR1 LGHNA and CDR2 YNFKEQ. In nucleotides, the CDR3 is TGTGCCAGCAGCCAGACTTCGGGACTACTTCAAGAGACCCAGTACTTC. Protein: CASSQTSGLLQETQYF.

This clonotype was observed many times. This rearrangement joins TRBV6-6 to TRBJ1-2; 10 bases align to TRBD1. V was pared by 4 bases and J by 5 bases, with 10 bases of the junction left unmatched. The germline gives CDR1 MNHNY, CDR2 SVGAGI (reference sequence). The length of the CDR3 is 16 residues. CDR3 nucleotides: TGTGCCAGCAGTTCTCGGACAGGGGGGGACCTTTATGGCTACACCTTC. Protein sequence: CASSSRTGGDLYGYTF.

The chain uses TRBV5-6 and TRBJ2-7; tentative D call: TRBD2 (6 bases). V dropped 0 bases and J dropped 0 bases, with 13 bases sitting between them. Germline lookup yields CDR1 SGHDT and CDR2 YYEEEE. This CDR3 is 16 amino acids long. CDR3 loop: CASSLGQGGPSYEQYF. The CDR3 bases are TGTGCCAGCAGCTTGGGGCAGGGAGGACCCTCCTACGAGCAGTACTTC.

The V call is TRBV7-2, the J call TRBJ2-3, with 11 bases fitting TRBD2. V dropped 7 bases and J dropped 0; count of bases not matched to a gene: 9. Per germline, CDR1 SGHTA and CDR2 FQGNSA. The CDR3 spans 17 residues. CDR3 sequence reads: CASTKRLAGSSTDTQYF. Here the CDR3 DNA reads TGTGCCAGCACCAAACGACTAGCGGGAAGTAGCACAGATACGCAGTATTTT.

This chain joins TRBV4-3 and TRBJ1-2; D is perhaps TRBD1 (5 bases). Trimming cost V 0 bases and J 1 base, with 12 bases left between them. Germline values: CDR1 LGHNA, CDR2 YSLEER. The length of the CDR3 is 16 residues. Written as DNA, the CDR3 is TGCGCCAGCAGCCAAGATGGGACTCAAATTAACTATGGCTACACCTTC. It specifies CASSQDGTQINYGYTF.

Details on this clonotype: A read error may be the cause here, since a much bigger clone is one base away. The V call is TRBV5-1, the J call TRBJ1-1; unclear D gene. The CDR3 is 16 residues long. Germline CDR1 SGHRS, CDR2 YFSETQ. The CDR3 coding sequence is TGCGCCAGCAGACTATTGGACCCTCGAATGAACACTGAATCTTTCTTT. Translation gives CASRLLDPRMNTESFF.

This CDR3 reads CASSFGGGQYF. CDR3 in DNA: TGTGCCAGCAGTTTCGGGGGTGGGCAGTACTTC. V and J are TRBV12-3 or TRBV12-4 and TRBJ2-7, with D perhaps matching TRBD2 (6 bases). V shed 3 bases and J shed 9 bases, with 9 bases lying between them. The CDR3 length is 11 residues.

The chain has TRBV20-1 and TRBJ1-2; 7 bases are a match to TRBD1. The junction had 7 bases not matched to a gene; V was cut back by 1 base and J by 2 bases. Germline CDR1 reads DFQATT; CDR2 reads SNEGSKA (reference sequence). The CDR3 is 15 residues long. CDR3 nucleotides: TGCAGTGCTAGAGCTTCCTCACAGGGGAACTATGGCTACACCTTC. Its protein is CSARASSQGNYGYTF.